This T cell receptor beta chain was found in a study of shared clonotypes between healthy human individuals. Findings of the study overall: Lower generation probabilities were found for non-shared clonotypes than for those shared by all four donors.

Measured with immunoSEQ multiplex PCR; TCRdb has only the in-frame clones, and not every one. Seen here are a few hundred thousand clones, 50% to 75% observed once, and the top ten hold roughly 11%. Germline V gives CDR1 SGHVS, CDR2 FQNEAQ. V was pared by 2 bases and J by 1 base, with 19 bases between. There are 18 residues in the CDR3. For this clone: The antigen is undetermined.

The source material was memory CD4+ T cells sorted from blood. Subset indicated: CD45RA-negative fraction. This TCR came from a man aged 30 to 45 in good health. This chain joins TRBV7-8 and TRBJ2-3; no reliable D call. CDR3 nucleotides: TGTGCCAGCAGCTTAACCTTTGTTACAGCCTTTGGCACAGATACGCAGTATTTT. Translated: CASSLTFVTAFGTDTQYF.